The 17 T cell receptor beta chains below were found in one sample sequenced in a study of T cell repertoires in ileal Crohn's disease. Libraries were prepared by immunoSEQ multiplex PCR; TCRdb keeps only in-frame clonotypes and omits some of them. The repertoire holds roughly 14,000 clones, with 84% as singletons. Sequencing input: ileal tissue. These TCRs come from an adult with Crohn's disease.

The V and J genes are TRBV6-5 and TRBJ2-1, with 9 positions matching TRBD1. Germline trimming cut 6 bases from V and 15 bases from J; bases unmatched to any gene: 12. The CDR3 covers 13 residues. The germline gives CDR1 MNHEY, CDR2 SVGAGI. CDR3 amino acids: CASSLSHRDRVFF. CDR3 DNA: TGTGCCAGCAGCCTTTCCCACCGGGACAGGGTGTTCTTC.

The DNA for the CDR3 is TGTGCCAGCAGGGGGGCCTGGGGACAGCCCCAGCATTTT. Its protein is CASRGAWGQPQHF. The chain is built from TRBV28 and TRBJ1-5, with a tentative D call TRBD1 (6 bases). The CDR3 covers 13 residues. Germline V gene sequence: CDR1 MDHEN, CDR2 SYDVKM. The germline V and J ends were trimmed by 6 bases and 7 bases, with 13 bases remaining between them.

The chain couples TRBV30 to TRBJ2-7; 7 bases map to TRBD2. The CDR3 covers 12 residues. Germline V gives CDR1 GTSNPN, CDR2 SVGIG (reference sequence). J gave up 4 bases and V 6 bases, and 6 bases lay outside the gene matches. CDR3 sequence: CACGRGGYEQYF. The CDR3 DNA reads TGTGCCTGCGGTAGGGGAGGGTACGAGCAGTACTTC.

V and J are TRBV28 and TRBJ1-1; the match to TRBD1 covers 8 bases. This CDR3 is built from 15 residues. J lost 0 bases, V lost 5 bases, and 5 bases had no gene match. Germline-derived CDR1 and CDR2 are MDHEN and SYDVKM. The CDR3 is CASSPSRGLNTEAFF. The DNA of the CDR3 is TGTGCCAGCAGTCCAAGCAGGGGGCTGAACACTGAAGCTTTCTTT.

The chain has TRBV30 and TRBJ1-1; 8 bases are a match to TRBD1. CDR3 size: 13 residues. The ends lost 5 bases at V and 1 base at J; junction bases unmatched: 3. Germline V lookup: CDR1 GTSNPN, CDR2 SVGIG (reference sequence). Written as DNA, the CDR3 is TGTGCCTGGGGGACAGGACCGAACACTGAAGCTTTCTTT. Its translation: CAWGTGPNTEAFF.

The rearrangement joins TRBV10-3 to TRBJ2-3; TRBD1 matches at 11 bases. The CDR3 sequence is 14 residues long. V was clipped by 6 bases and J by 4 bases; unmatched bases: 3. Germline CDR1 reads ENHRY; CDR2 reads SYGVKD. The CDR3 sequence: CAIRDRGLADTQYF. CDR3 nucleotides: TGTGCCATCAGGGACAGGGGGCTTGCAGATACGCAGTATTTT.

V and J are TRBV19 and TRBJ2-7; 8 bases are shared with TRBD2. Per germline, CDR1 LNHDA and CDR2 SQIVND (reference sequence). V shed 3 bases, J shed 4 bases, and the junction held 8 bases outside the gene matches. The CDR3 length is 15 residues. The CDR3 sequence: CASSMDSASGYEQYF. In nucleotides, the CDR3 is TGTGCCAGTAGTATGGATTCGGCTAGCGGGTACGAGCAGTACTTC.

The chain has TRBV30 and TRBJ1-5; a possible D gene is TRBD1 (5 bases). Germline V gene data show CDR1 as GTSNPN and CDR2 as SVGIG (reference sequence). The length of the CDR3 is 15 residues. The V gene lost 3 bases and the J gene lost 3 bases, with 15 bases spanning the gap. The CDR3 DNA follows: TGTGCCTGGAGCCCTGGGGGGACGGTCAATCAGCCCCAGCATTTT. Its translation is CAWSPGGTVNQPQHF.

J is TRBJ1-6 and V is TRBV5-1, with a weak D call TRBD1 (6 bases). Between the trimmed V and J ends, which lost 5 bases and 9 bases, there was a span of 18 bases. Germline V CDR1 and CDR2: SGHRS, YFSETQ. The CDR3 is made up of 15 amino acids. The CDR3 coding sequence is TGCGCCAGCAGTAGGACACAGGGTACCAGTTCACCCCTCCACTTT. Protein sequence: CASSRTQGTSSPLHF.

V usage is TRBV28 and J usage is TRBJ2-7; 11 positions match TRBD1. CDR1 and CDR2 (germline): MDHEN, SYDVKM. The V segment lost 6 bases and the J segment 4 bases; nucleotides outside the gene matches: 11. The length of the CDR3 is 16 residues. The DNA for the CDR3 is TGTGCCAGCAGCTTTCCGGTCCGGGACAGGGGGTACGAGCAGTACTTC. Its translation: CASSFPVRDRGYEQYF. Full variable domain (outside the CDR3, taken from reference TRBV28 and TRBJ2-7): DVKVTQSSRYLVKRTGEKVFLECVQDMDHENMFWYRQDPGLGLRLIYFSYDVKMKEKGDIPEGYSVSREKKERFSLILESASTNQTSMYLCASSFPVRDRGYEQYFGPGTRLTVT.

V gene TRBV29-1 combines with J gene TRBJ1-1; possible D gene TRBD1, 5 bases. Trimming pared 4 bases from V and 4 bases from J, leaving 13 bases between. Looked up from germline, CDR1 is SQVTM and CDR2 is ANQGSEA. CDR3 length: 13 residues. As DNA, the CDR3 is TGCAGCGTTGCGGAGTTTAGGGGCACTGAAGCTTTCTTT. This codes for CSVAEFRGTEAFF.

The chain has TRBV19 and TRBJ1-1; TRBD1 aligns across 9 bases. Germline lookup yields CDR1 LNHDA and CDR2 SQIVND (reference sequence). There are 12 residues in the CDR3. J gave up 10 bases and V 7 bases, and 7 bases lay outside the gene matches. The CDR3 DNA reads TGTGCCAGTACCCCAGACAGGGGGAGAGCTTTCTTT. Amino acids: CASTPDRGRAFF.

This chain links TRBV15 with TRBJ1-4; D is unclear. The length of the CDR3 is 14 residues. The germline V gene encodes CDR1 LNHNV and CDR2 YYDKDF (reference sequence). V was clipped by 6 bases and J by 4 bases, with 12 bases between them. The CDR3 nucleotides read TGTGCCACCAGTACGAGGAGAAATAATGAAAAACTGTTTTTT. Translation: CATSTRRNNEKLFF. Drawing the rest from reference TRBV15 and TRBJ1-4, the complete variable domain is DAMVIQNPRYQVTQFGKPVTLSCSQTLNHNVMYWYQQKSSQAPKLLFHYYDKDFNNEADTPDNFQSRRPNTSFCFLDIRSPGLGDTAMYLCATSTRRNNEKLFFGSGTQLSVL.

The chain has TRBV13 and TRBJ2-5, with D maybe TRBD2 (5 bases). With 4 bases removed from V and 4 bases from J, the gap between germline ends came to 13 bases. The length of the CDR3 is 14 residues. Per the germline V gene, CDR1 is PRHDT and CDR2 is FYEKMQ (reference sequence). In nucleotides, the CDR3 is TGTGCCAGCAGCTCCGGCGGGTTGGGAGAGACCCAGTACTTC. Translated, it gives CASSSGGLGETQYF.

V usage is TRBV2 and J usage is TRBJ2-3; weak D call: TRBD1 (5 bases). Trimming left V 9 bases short and J 6 bases short, with 10 bases between. There are 11 residues in the CDR3. In germline, CDR1 is SNHLY, CDR2 FYNNEI. The CDR3 sequence is CARAQADTQYF. Written as DNA, the CDR3 is TGTGCCAGAGCACAGGCCGATACGCAGTATTTT.

The gene calls are TRBV11-2 and TRBJ2-7, with a possible D match to TRBD2 (6 bases). Trimming removed 1 base at V and 2 bases at J, with 12 bases between. CDR3 length: 15 amino acids. Germline V gene lookup returns CDR1 SGHAT and CDR2 FQNNGV. This CDR3 is CASSLGGGLAYEQYF. DNA for the CDR3: TGTGCCAGCAGCTTAGGGGGAGGACTGGCCTACGAGCAGTACTTC.

The J gene is TRBJ2-3, the V gene TRBV19; TRBD1 matches 11 bases. The ends lost 5 bases at V and 3 bases at J; junction bases unmatched: 7. CDR1 and CDR2 (germline): LNHDA, SQIVND (reference sequence). CDR3 length: 16 residues. The CDR3 region has the DNA TGTGCCAGTAGTCCGACCGGGACAGGGGGGACAGATACGCAGTATTTT. Protein: CASSPTGTGGTDTQYF.